This TCR beta chain was observed in a study of blood T cell repertoires in COVID-19. As handled by the study authors: Estimation of nucleated cell counts relied on the amplification of reference gene primers. Clones were sequenced by immunoSEQ multiplex PCR, and TCRdb holds only the in-frame ones, with some missing. The DNA gave D and trimming, while V, J and clone size come from that table. The sample has about 250,000 clones, 80% to 90% seen once. Cohort placement rested on clinical history that participants reported themselves. Those designated as exposed participants met a COVID-19 case within 2 weeks before study entry. This CDR3 region has 17 residues.

This clonotype was sampled from a middle-aged woman who had been exposed to COVID-19. Sequenced: PBMCs or T cells enriched from blood (not recorded which). This chain uses TRBV7-5 with TRBJ2-7; the table's D call, TRBD2, was not checked against the DNA. TRBV7-5 is a listed pseudogene. The CDR3 bases are TGTGCCAGAAGGTTGGGAGGGCCCCCGGGAGAGGGGCACGAGCAGTACGTC. This sequence encodes CARRLGGPPGEGHEQYV.